This TCR beta chain was identified in a study of blood T cell repertoires in COVID-19. CDR1 is SEHNR, CDR2 FQNEAQ, per germline (reference sequence). This CDR3 region has 16 residues. The V and J ends lost 5 bases and 2 bases, in that order; junction bases with no gene match: 10. TCRdb keeps only in-frame clones here, not all; method: immunoSEQ multiplex PCR. This sample has roughly 160,000 clones; roughly 82% occur once, and the top ten carry about 10%. The chain has TRBV7-9 and TRBJ2-7; 9 bases are shared with TRBD1. Sequenced material: PBMCs or T cells enriched from blood (not recorded which). This TCR was recovered from a man between 50 and 59 years old who had recovered from COVID-19. This CDR3 reads CASSDIWTGAPYEQYF. CDR3 coding DNA: TGTGCCAGCAGCGATATCTGGACAGGGGCCCCCTACGAGCAGTACTTC.